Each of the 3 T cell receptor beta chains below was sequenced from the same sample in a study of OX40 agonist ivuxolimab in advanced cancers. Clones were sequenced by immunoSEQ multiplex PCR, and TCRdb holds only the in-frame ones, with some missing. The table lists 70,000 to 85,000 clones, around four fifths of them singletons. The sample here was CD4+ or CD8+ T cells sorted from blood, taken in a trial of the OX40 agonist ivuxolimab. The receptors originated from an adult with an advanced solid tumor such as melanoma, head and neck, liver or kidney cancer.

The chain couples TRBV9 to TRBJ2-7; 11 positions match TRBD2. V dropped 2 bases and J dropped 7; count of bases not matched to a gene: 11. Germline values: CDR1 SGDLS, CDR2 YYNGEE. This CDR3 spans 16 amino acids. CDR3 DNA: TGTGCCAGCAGCGTTGGGCTTAGCGGGAGGGCGGGAGAGCAGTACTTC. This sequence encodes CASSVGLSGRAGEQYF.

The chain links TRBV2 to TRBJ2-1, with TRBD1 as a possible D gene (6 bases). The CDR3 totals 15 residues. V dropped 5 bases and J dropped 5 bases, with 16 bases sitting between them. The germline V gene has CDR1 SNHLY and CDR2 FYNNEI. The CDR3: CASSQPRDNHNEQFF. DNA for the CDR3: TGTGCCAGCAGTCAGCCCCGGGACAACCACAATGAGCAGTTCTTC.

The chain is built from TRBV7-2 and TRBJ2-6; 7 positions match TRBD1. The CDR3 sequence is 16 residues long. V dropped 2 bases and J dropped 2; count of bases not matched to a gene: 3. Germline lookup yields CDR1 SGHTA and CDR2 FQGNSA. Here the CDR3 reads CASSLKGAPGANVLTF. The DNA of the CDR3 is TGTGCCAGCAGCTTAAAGGGGGCTCCTGGGGCCAACGTCCTGACTTTC.